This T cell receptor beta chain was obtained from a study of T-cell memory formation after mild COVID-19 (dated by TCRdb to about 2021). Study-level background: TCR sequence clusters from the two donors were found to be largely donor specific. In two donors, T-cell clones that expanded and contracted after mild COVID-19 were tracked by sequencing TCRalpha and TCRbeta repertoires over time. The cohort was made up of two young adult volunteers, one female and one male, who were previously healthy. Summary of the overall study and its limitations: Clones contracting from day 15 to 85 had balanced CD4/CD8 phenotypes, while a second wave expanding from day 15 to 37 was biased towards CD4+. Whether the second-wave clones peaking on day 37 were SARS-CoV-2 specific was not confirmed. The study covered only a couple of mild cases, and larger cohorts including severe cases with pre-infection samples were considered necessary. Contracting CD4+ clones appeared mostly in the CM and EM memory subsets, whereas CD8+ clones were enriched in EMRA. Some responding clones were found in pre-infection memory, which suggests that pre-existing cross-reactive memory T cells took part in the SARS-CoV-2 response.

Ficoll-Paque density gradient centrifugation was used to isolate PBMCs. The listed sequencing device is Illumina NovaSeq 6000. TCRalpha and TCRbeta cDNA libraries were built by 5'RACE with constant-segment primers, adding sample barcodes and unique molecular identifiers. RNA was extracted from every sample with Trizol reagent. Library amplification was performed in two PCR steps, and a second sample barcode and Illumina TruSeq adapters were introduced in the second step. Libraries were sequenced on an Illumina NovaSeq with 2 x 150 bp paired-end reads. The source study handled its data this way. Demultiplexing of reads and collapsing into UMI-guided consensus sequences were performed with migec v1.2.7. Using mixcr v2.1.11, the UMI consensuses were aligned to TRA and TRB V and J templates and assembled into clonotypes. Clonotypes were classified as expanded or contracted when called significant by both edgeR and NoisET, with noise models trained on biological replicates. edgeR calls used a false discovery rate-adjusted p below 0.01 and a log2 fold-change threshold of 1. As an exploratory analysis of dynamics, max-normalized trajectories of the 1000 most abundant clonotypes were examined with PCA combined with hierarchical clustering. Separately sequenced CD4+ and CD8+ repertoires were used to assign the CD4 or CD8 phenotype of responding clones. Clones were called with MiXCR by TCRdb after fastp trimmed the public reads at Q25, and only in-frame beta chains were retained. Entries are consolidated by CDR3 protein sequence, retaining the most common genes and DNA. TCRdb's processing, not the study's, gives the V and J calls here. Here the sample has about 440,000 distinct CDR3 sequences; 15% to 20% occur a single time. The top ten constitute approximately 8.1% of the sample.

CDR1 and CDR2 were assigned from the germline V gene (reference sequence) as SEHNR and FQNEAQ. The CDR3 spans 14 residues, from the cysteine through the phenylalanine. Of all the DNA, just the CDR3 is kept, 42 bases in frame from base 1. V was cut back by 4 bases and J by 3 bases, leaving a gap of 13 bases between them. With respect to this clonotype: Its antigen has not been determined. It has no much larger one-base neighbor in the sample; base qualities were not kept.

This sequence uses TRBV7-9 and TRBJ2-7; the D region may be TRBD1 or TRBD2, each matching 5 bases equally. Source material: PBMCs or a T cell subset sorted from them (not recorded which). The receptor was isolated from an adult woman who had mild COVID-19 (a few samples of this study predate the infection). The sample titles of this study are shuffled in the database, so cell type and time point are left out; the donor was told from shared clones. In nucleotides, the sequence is TGTGCCAGCAGCTACACGGGACCAAACTACGAGCAGTACTTC. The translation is CASSYTGPNYEQYF.